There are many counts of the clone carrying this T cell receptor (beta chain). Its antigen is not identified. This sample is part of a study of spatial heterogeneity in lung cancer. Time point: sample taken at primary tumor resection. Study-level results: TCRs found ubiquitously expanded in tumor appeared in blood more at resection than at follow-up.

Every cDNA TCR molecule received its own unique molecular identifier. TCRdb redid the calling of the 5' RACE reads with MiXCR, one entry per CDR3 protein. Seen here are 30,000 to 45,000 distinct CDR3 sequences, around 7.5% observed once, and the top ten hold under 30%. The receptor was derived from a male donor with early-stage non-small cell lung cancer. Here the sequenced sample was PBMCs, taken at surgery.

CDR3 in amino acids: CASSPGLAGEVDEQFF. The CDR3 DNA sequence: TGCGCCAGCAGTCCGGGACTAGCGGGAGAAGTTGATGAGCAGTTCTTC. V usage is TRBV4-3 and J usage is TRBJ2-1, with 14 positions matching TRBD2. CDR3 length: 16 residues. Germline-derived CDR1 and CDR2 are LGHNA and YSLEER. Trimming cost V 6 bases and J 8 bases; bases outside gene matches: 9.